This T cell receptor beta chain was documented in a study of blood T cells in healthy people across ages. This clonotype turned up a few times. Its cognate antigen is unknown. One end of the junction is discordant with germline, which a read error may explain. Combining a sample-barcoded 5' primer with a J-beta primer mix, a second PCR ran for about 7 to 12 cycles. Every cDNA molecule carried a tag from a template-switch adaptor bearing 12 random nucleotides. TCRdb processed the 5' RACE reads anew with MiXCR; each CDR3 protein has one entry. Of 540,000 or so distinct CDR3 sequences listed, about 26% were seen once; the top ten hold approximately 18%. The length of the CDR3 is 14 residues. Germline loops: CDR1 LGHDT, CDR2 YNNKEL (reference sequence). Donors ranged from roughly 6 to 100 years old and were healthy Caucasians in Russia. Samples had at least 6 million PBMCs isolated from them. Regarding the study as a whole: A roughly linear fall in TCR beta diversity per million T cells was seen with increasing age.

The sequence was collected from a woman aged 65 to 85 in good health. The sample comprised blood. This chain connects TRBV3-1 to TRBJ2-5; possibly TRBD1 or TRBD2 for D (5 bases each). This chain's CDR3 is CASSHAAGTPKEFF. CDR3 in DNA: TGTGCCAGCAGCCATGCCGCCGGGACCCCTAAGGAGTTCTTC.